What follows are 9 T cell receptor beta chains derived from one specimen sequenced in a study of shared clonotypes between healthy human individuals. Generated by immunoSEQ multiplex PCR, the TCRdb table keeps only in-frame clones and is missing some. The table records approximately 2,000,000 clones, over 85% of them present only once. The naive CD8 population came from CD45RO-negative cells selected for CCR7, without terminally differentiated effector memory CD45RA+ cells. The sample consisted of naive CD8+ T cells from PBMCs. The receptors were gathered from a man between 18 and 29 years old in good health. Some clones in this sample may be carry-over from other donors' samples.

This chain joins TRBV9 and TRBJ2-5; D is uncertain. The germline V and J ends were trimmed by 0 bases and 3 bases, with 21 bases remaining between them. Germline values: CDR1 SGDLS, CDR2 YYNGEE. This CDR3 contains 18 residues. In DNA, the CDR3 is TGTGCCAGCAGCGTAGATCCGGGCTACTCAGTCCTAGAAGAGACCCAGTACTTC. It is translated as CASSVDPGYSVLEETQYF.

This sequence joins TRBV29-1 and TRBJ2-7; TRBD2 might be the D (6 bases). Trimming pared 6 bases from V and 1 base from J, leaving 16 bases between. Per the germline V gene, CDR1 is SQVTM and CDR2 is ANQGSEA. The length of the CDR3 is 14 residues. CDR3 sequence (DNA): TGCAGCGTCCTGAAGGACTATCAGTCCTACGAGCAGTACTTC. Translated, it gives CSVLKDYQSYEQYF.

The chain links TRBV27 to TRBJ2-1; perhaps TRBD2 as D (6 bases). Looked up from germline, CDR1 is MNHEY and CDR2 is SMNVEV (reference sequence). The V end was cut by 6 bases, the J end by 4 bases, with 13 bases between. The CDR3 sequence is 14 residues long. The CDR3 nucleotides read TGTGCCAGCAGCATGGGAGCGGGTTACAATGAGCAGTTCTTC. It yields the protein CASSMGAGYNEQFF.

The chain recombines TRBV28 with TRBJ2-7; the D call may be TRBD1 or TRBD2 (7 bases each). CDR1 MDHEN and CDR2 SYDVKM come from the germline V gene. The ends were cut back, 7 bases at V and 2 bases at J, with 15 bases in the middle. The CDR3 consists of 14 residues. This chain's CDR3 is CASTPGRGPYEQYF. In nucleotides, the CDR3 is TGTGCCAGCACCCCTGGGAGGGGGCCCTACGAGCAGTACTTC.

This clone was found once. This chain joins TRBV27 and TRBJ2-3; D remains unclear. Germline V CDR1 and CDR2: MNHEY, SMNVEV (reference sequence). Trimming removed 6 bases from V and 6 bases from J, with 16 bases in between. This CDR3 region has 14 residues. The CDR3 sequence: CASSEPPGSDTQYF. DNA for the CDR3: TGTGCCAGCAGCGAACCCCCGGGTTCGGATACGCAGTATTTT.

The chain carries TRBV27 and TRBJ2-5, with 11 bases identical to TRBD2. The CDR3 sequence is 18 residues long. Germline V gene sequence: CDR1 MNHEY, CDR2 SMNVEV (reference sequence). The junction had 13 bases not matched to a gene; V was cut back by 6 bases and J by 1 base. DNA for the CDR3: TGTGCCAGCAGGCGATTACCGGGACTAGCGGACCTCCAAGAGACCCAGTACTTC. It yields the protein CASRRLPGLADLQETQYF.

CDR3: CASSTEYRSSYEQYF. Here the CDR3 DNA reads TGTGCCAGTAGTACCGAATACAGGAGCTCCTACGAGCAGTACTTC. This chain connects TRBV19 to TRBJ2-7, with D possibly matching TRBD1 (5 bases). From germline, CDR1 is LNHDA and CDR2 SQIVND (reference sequence). Trimming took off 4 bases at V and 0 bases at J, with 13 bases between the two ends. This CDR3 contains 15 residues.

The chain couples TRBV4-2 to TRBJ2-2, with 7 bases identical to TRBD1. The V gene end was trimmed by 6 bases and the J gene end by 2 bases; junction bases not matched to a gene: 9. Germline lookup yields CDR1 LGHNA and CDR2 YNFKEQ. The CDR3 is 16 amino acids. The CDR3 region has the DNA TGTGCCAGCAGACCCCGAGGGACAGATAACACCGGGGAGCTGTTTTTT. This gives the protein CASRPRGTDNTGELFF.

This chain links TRBV7-8 with TRBJ2-1, with D perhaps TRBD2 (6 bases). V was pared by 1 base and J by 1 base, with 14 bases between. The CDR3 spans 17 residues. Per the germline V gene, CDR1 is SGHVS and CDR2 is FQNEAQ. The CDR3 DNA reads TGTGCCAGCAGCTTAGGGGTAGCGGCCCCGTCCTACAATGAGCAGTTCTTC. As protein: CASSLGVAAPSYNEQFF.